These 2 T cell receptor beta chains came from one sample sequenced in a study of human T cells and chemical hapten exposure. TCRdb independently ran MiXCR on the RACE reads; one entry per CDR3 protein. Among 150,000 to 200,000 distinct CDR3 sequences listed, about a fifth were seen once. Time point indicated: patch test 1, 2 weeks after DPC sensitization. Sample treatment: therapeutic diphenylcyclopropenone sensitization with weekly scalp DPC. The sample consisted of whole blood, taken in connection with sensitization to the hapten diphenylcyclopropenone (DPC). The receptors shown here come from a woman in her 50s with alopecia areata. Some clones in this sample may be carry-over from other donors' samples.

The DNA for the CDR3 is TGTGCCAGCAGTTTAGTTCGCGGCTACGAGCAGTACTTC. Translation gives CASSLVRGYEQYF. The rearrangement uses TRBV12-3 or TRBV12-4 and TRBJ2-7, with D uncertain. The V gene lost 1 base and the J gene lost 3 bases, with 7 bases spanning the gap. This CDR3 is 13 amino acids long.

The J gene is TRBJ2-5, the V gene TRBV7-2; weak D call: TRBD1 (6 bases). The length of the CDR3 is 14 residues. The ends were cut back, 2 bases at V and 3 bases at J, with 10 bases in the middle. Per the germline V gene, CDR1 is SGHTA and CDR2 is FQGNSA. The CDR3 region has the DNA TGTGCCAGCAGCTTATGGCCAGGGGAAGAGACCCAGTACTTC. The encoded protein is CASSLWPGEETQYF. Combining the CDR3 with reference TRBV7-2 and TRBJ2-5 gives the whole variable domain GAGVSQSPSNKVTEKGKDVELRCDPISGHTALYWYRQSLGQGLEFLIYFQGNSAPDKSGLPSDRFSAERTGGSVSTLTIQRTQQEDSAVYLCASSLWPGEETQYFGPGTRLLVL.